Detailed here is one TCR beta chain. This clonotype was found many times. Its cognate antigen has yet to be identified. No much larger clone exists at a distance of one base, and base qualities are not known. V loses 3 bases, J loses 11 bases, and the germline ends lie 16 bases apart. Including the terminal cysteine and phenylalanine, the CDR3 comprises 13 residues. Of the read, only the CDR3 DNA is kept; its 39 bases are in frame from base 1. The data originate from a study of spatial heterogeneity in lung cancer (dated by TCRdb to the late 2010s). A note on the overall study: Beta-chain transcripts were consistently detected in greater numbers than alpha-chain transcripts, which likely reflected higher beta-chain transcript abundance. At surgery, 220 tumor regions, some 61 matched nontumor lung samples and 45 to 60 PBMC samples were TCR-sequenced for both alpha and beta chains. In the raw uncorrected reads, each unique combination of TCR and UMI appeared more than ten times on average. The study linked features of the TCR repertoire to counts of nonsynonymous mutations, which were determined by whole-exome sequencing of tumor tissue. In non-small cell lung cancer, the study made a quantitative comparison of TCR alpha and beta repertoires among multiple tumor regions, matched nontumor lung and blood. Findings and caveats that apply to the study as a whole: Confirming at a functional level the hypothesis that regional TCRs recognize regional mutations was considered to require additional single-cell paired TCR alpha and beta sequencing. Ubiquitous expanded tumor TCRs showed up in blood more often at tumor resection than at routine follow-up.

The time point label for this specimen denotes: sample taken at primary tumor resection. Whole RNA extracted from tumor and nontumor lung tissue, or from cryopreserved PBMC samples, was used for TCR sequencing without cell sorting. Samples were obtained from over 70 patients with early-stage, untreated non-small cell lung cancer from the lung TRACERx cohort. Patients were selected for TCR sequencing only if sufficient RNA was available from at least two tumor regions. Library generation was performed with 5' RACE. The run used a NextSeq 500. To allow correction of PCR and sequencing errors, the TCR library protocol tagged every TCR cDNA molecule with a unique molecular identifier. Per the source publication's procedure: Decombinator tools were used for TCR identification, UMI-based error correction and CDR3 extraction. Expanded TCRs were defined as those above a frequency of 2 per 1,000, corresponding to the top 1% of the tumor frequency distribution. Renyi diversity was calculated using the R vegan package after each repertoire was subsampled 100 times to 5,000 TCRs. CDR3 similarity networks were built from amino acid triplet string-kernel similarity, connecting CDR3s with pairwise similarity above 0.82. Clones were called with MiXCR by TCRdb after fastp trimmed the public reads at Q25, and only in-frame beta chains were retained. Rows with one shared CDR3 protein collapse into an entry with the most common genes and DNA. Clone size and V and J calls follow TCRdb, not the original study. This sample lists some 47,000 distinct CDR3 sequences; more than 6.5% were detected once. Approximately 2.9% of the sample is taken by the ten largest.

The material was PBMCs, obtained at surgery. This sequence was found in a female donor with early-stage non-small cell lung cancer. The chain is made from TRBV12-3 or TRBV12-4 and TRBJ1-1; the D gene is possibly TRBD1, with 6 bases matching. Read as DNA, the sequence is TGTGCCAGCAGTTTTGCAGGGGCGCTTAGGGCTTTCTTT. Translated, this gives CASSFAGALRAFF.